One and the same sample provided the 32 T cell receptor beta chains below, sequenced in a study of T cell responses to AZD1222 COVID-19 vaccine. Generated by immunoSEQ multiplex PCR, the TCRdb table keeps only in-frame clones and is missing some. The repertoire holds about 120,000 clones, with over 85% as singletons. The sequences come from peripheral blood, collected on day 0 of AZD1222 vaccination. Receptors were obtained from an adult in good health.

V and J are TRBV9 and TRBJ1-2; 9 bases align to TRBD1. Trimming at V came to 3 bases and at J to 7 bases, leaving 13 bases not matched to a gene. Germline V lookup: CDR1 SGDLS, CDR2 YYNGEE. The CDR3 loop spans 16 amino acids. CDR3 DNA: TGTGCCAGCAGCGCCCAACGTGGGGACAGGGTTTCTGGCTACACCTTC. It yields the protein CASSAQRGDRVSGYTF.

The V gene is TRBV6-1, the J gene TRBJ2-7, with D maybe TRBD2 (6 bases). Germline CDR1 reads MNHNS; CDR2 reads SASEGT. This CDR3 spans 15 amino acids. The V and J ends lost 3 bases and 3 bases respectively, with 15 bases between them. CDR3 protein: CASSDQIGTVYEQYF. CDR3 nucleotide sequence: TGTGCCAGCAGTGACCAGATTGGGACTGTCTACGAGCAGTACTTC.

J is TRBJ1-1 and V is TRBV25-1; D remains unclear. The CDR3 sequence is 14 residues long. V dropped 4 bases and J dropped 4 bases, with 13 bases sitting between them. Germline-derived CDR1 and CDR2 are MGHDK and SYGVNS. CDR3 in amino acids: CASSAGGWGTEAFF. CDR3 nucleotide sequence: TGTGCCAGCAGTGCGGGCGGATGGGGCACTGAAGCTTTCTTT.

The chain couples TRBV9 to TRBJ2-1; 14 bases are a match to TRBD2. The CDR3 loop spans 17 amino acids. Trimming took 6 bases from V and 4 from J; bases not matched to a gene: 9. Germline V lookup: CDR1 SGDLS, CDR2 YYNGEE. The CDR3 loop is CASTRLGTSGRYNEQFF. In DNA, the CDR3 is TGTGCCAGCACTAGGCTGGGGACTAGCGGGAGATACAATGAGCAGTTCTTC.

Regarding this clone: A junction boundary mismatches the germline segment, possibly from a read error. V gene TRBV19 combines with J gene TRBJ1-1; no firm D call. The CDR3 runs to 11 residues. The germline V gene has CDR1 LNHDA and CDR2 SQIVND (reference sequence). The CDR3 bases are TGTGCCAGTGCCGGGAACGCTGAAGCTTTCTTT. This encodes CASAGNAEAFF.

The chain joins TRBV27 to TRBJ2-2, with 9 nucleotides matching TRBD2. Per the germline V gene, CDR1 is MNHEY and CDR2 is SMNVEV (reference sequence). With 7 bases clipped from V and 5 bases from J, the junction kept 11 bases outside the gene matches. The CDR3 has 16 residues. CDR3 nucleotide sequence: TGTGCCAGCAAACCTCCGGGACTAGCCGCGACCGGGGAGCTGTTTTTT. The encoded protein is CASKPPGLAATGELFF.

The rearrangement links TRBV29-1 to TRBJ1-2, with TRBD1 matching over 8 bases. The germline CDR1 and CDR2 sequences are SQVTM and ANQGSEA. The trim removed 7 bases at V and 3 bases at J, leaving 13 bases unmatched. The CDR3 sequence is 15 residues long. CDR3 protein: CSAGGWGTGYYGYTF. The CDR3 nucleotides are TGCAGCGCTGGAGGCTGGGGGACAGGATACTATGGCTACACCTTC.

V and J are TRBV5-4 and TRBJ2-3; TRBD2 matches at 9 bases. CDR1 SGHNT and CDR2 YYREEE come from the germline V gene (reference sequence). V was pared by 6 bases and J by 6 bases, with 5 bases of the junction left unmatched. The CDR3 is made up of 13 amino acids. This CDR3 reads CASKLAGADTQYF. CDR3 coding DNA: TGTGCCAGCAAATTAGCGGGAGCGGATACGCAGTATTTT. Supplemented by reference TRBV5-4 and TRBJ2-3, the full variable domain reads ETGVTQSPTHLIKTRGQQVTLRCSSQSGHNTVSWYQQALGQGPQFIFQYYREEENGRGNFPPRFSGLQFPNYSSELNVNALELDDSALYLCASKLAGADTQYFGPGTRLTVL.

The chain joins TRBV5-1 to TRBJ2-7; D possibly matches TRBD1 or TRBD2 (5 bases each). This CDR3 spans 14 amino acids. V was cut by 4 bases and J by 1 base, with 12 bases left in between. Germline V gene sequence: CDR1 SGHRS, CDR2 YFSETQ. This CDR3 is CASSKDGASYEQYF. The CDR3 bases are TGCGCCAGCAGCAAAGACGGGGCGTCCTACGAGCAGTACTTC. The full variable domain, with the rest looked up from reference TRBV5-1 and TRBJ2-7, is KAGVTQTPRYLIKTRGQQVTLSCSPISGHRSVSWYQQTPGQGLQFLFEYFSETQRNKGNFPGRFSGRQFSNSRSEMNVSTLELGDSALYLCASSKDGASYEQYFGPGTRLTVT.

This clone was picked up one time. V usage is TRBV5-5 and J usage is TRBJ2-3; unclear D gene. Germline-derived CDR1 and CDR2 are SGHKS and YYEKEE (reference sequence). Trimming removed 0 bases at V and 2 bases at J, with 13 bases between. CDR3 length equals 16 residues. The CDR3 here is CASSLANMGLTDTQYF. CDR3 coding DNA: TGTGCCAGCAGCTTGGCCAATATGGGCCTCACAGATACGCAGTATTTT.

The gene calls are TRBV18 and TRBJ1-6, with a possible D match to TRBD1 (6 bases). The germline V gene encodes CDR1 KGHSH and CDR2 LQKENI. V lost 3 bases and J 7 bases, leaving 10 bases between the germline ends. The CDR3 runs to 14 residues. CDR3 nucleotides: TGTGCCAGCTCACCCGACAGGAAGAATTCACCCCTCCACTTT. Translating gives CASSPDRKNSPLHF.

The gene calls are TRBV6-5 and TRBJ1-2; TRBD1 matches 9 bases. The ends lost 5 bases at V and 6 bases at J; junction bases unmatched: 10. CDR1 and CDR2 (germline): MNHEY, SVGAGI. This CDR3 comprises 15 residues. The CDR3, as DNA: TGTGCCAGCAGTACGGGTCCGGGACAGGGCCATGGCTACACCTTC. Translation gives CASSTGPGQGHGYTF.

The chain recombines TRBV18 with TRBJ2-5; D perhaps matches TRBD2 (6 bases). Germline-derived CDR1 and CDR2 are KGHSH and LQKENI. This CDR3 region has 15 residues. Trimming pared 1 base from V and 1 base from J, leaving 10 bases between. The CDR3 coding sequence is TGTGCCAGCTCACCACAAAGGGAGGCCCAAGAGACCCAGTACTTC. Translated: CASSPQREAQETQYF.

The chain links TRBV2 to TRBJ1-3; D is unclear. V was cut by 2 bases and J by 0 bases, with 8 bases left in between. Germline CDR1 is SNHLY and CDR2 is FYNNEI. This CDR3 comprises 15 residues. CDR3 residues: CASSENAVSGNTIYF. In DNA, the CDR3 is TGTGCCAGCAGTGAAAACGCGGTCTCTGGAAACACCATATATTTT.

The gene calls are TRBV28 and TRBJ1-1; tentative D call: TRBD1 (6 bases). CDR3 length equals 13 residues. V lost 6 bases and J lost 2, with 10 bases in between. The V gene's germline CDR1 is MDHEN and CDR2 SYDVKM. The CDR3 spells CASSSTGNTEAFF. The CDR3 nucleotides read TGTGCCAGCAGCTCGACAGGTAACACTGAAGCTTTCTTT.

The chain combines TRBV4-2 with TRBJ2-3, with 12 positions matching TRBD2. CDR1 and CDR2 (germline): LGHNA, YNFKEQ. V shed 0 bases, J shed 4 bases, and the junction held 2 bases outside the gene matches. CDR3 size: 16 residues. For the CDR3, the DNA is TGTGCCAGCAGCCAAGACCTAGCGGGAGGGTCAGATACGCAGTATTTT. Residues: CASSQDLAGGSDTQYF.

The chain combines TRBV5-1 with TRBJ1-1; TRBD1 might be the D (6 bases). Between the trimmed V and J ends, which lost 5 bases and 5 bases, there was a span of 19 bases. Germline V gives CDR1 SGHRS, CDR2 YFSETQ. This CDR3 region has 15 residues. DNA of the CDR3: TGCGCCAGCAGTAGGGGGGGAGATGTGTGGACTGAAGCTTTCTTT. This encodes CASSRGGDVWTEAFF.

V and J are TRBV5-1 and TRBJ1-3; D not resolved. Germline CDR1 is SGHRS and CDR2 is YFSETQ. This CDR3 is built from 15 residues. V was cut by 2 bases and J by 0 bases, with 9 bases left in between. The CDR3 loop reads CASSFQGTSGNTIYF. Written as DNA, the CDR3 is TGCGCCAGCAGCTTCCAAGGAACCTCTGGAAACACCATATATTTT.

The V gene is TRBV30, the J gene TRBJ1-2; D remains unclear. V lost 0 bases to trimming and J lost 8 bases, with 7 bases between them. The length of the CDR3 is 11 residues. Germline V CDR1 and CDR2: GTSNPN, SVGIG (reference sequence). The CDR3 sequence: CAWSVDRGYTF. For the CDR3, the DNA is TGTGCCTGGAGTGTGGACCGGGGCTACACCTTC.

The chain joins TRBV27 to TRBJ1-4, with 10 bases identical to TRBD1. This CDR3 is built from 15 residues. The V segment lost 9 bases and the J segment 8 bases; nucleotides outside the gene matches: 12. Germline assignment: CDR1 MNHEY and CDR2 SMNVEV (reference sequence). In nucleotides, the CDR3 is TGTGCCAGTAGAAGAATTACGACAGGGGGCGAAAAACTGTTTTTT. It encodes CASRRITTGGEKLFF.

The gene calls are TRBV9 and TRBJ2-7, with 7 bases lining up with TRBD1. The CDR3 spans 14 residues. Trimming at V came to 0 bases and at J to 3 bases, leaving 3 bases not matched to a gene. Germline V gene data show CDR1 as SGDLS and CDR2 as YYNGEE. The DNA for the CDR3 is TGTGCCAGCAGCGTAGGGGCAGGGGGCTACGAGCAGTACTTC. Its translation: CASSVGAGGYEQYF.

This clone was recorded a few times. V usage is TRBV7-9 and J usage is TRBJ2-3, with D possibly TRBD2 on 7 matching bases. V lost 3 bases and J 1 base, leaving 11 bases between the germline ends. Germline V gene data show CDR1 as SEHNR and CDR2 as FQNEAQ (reference sequence). The CDR3 has 15 amino acids. CDR3 nucleotides: TGTGCCAGCAGCTTTGGGGGGGCGCGCACAGATACGCAGTATTTT. Protein sequence: CASSFGGARTDTQYF. Looking up the rest from reference TRBV7-9 and TRBJ2-3 gives the full variable domain: DTGVSQNPRHKITKRGQNVTFRCDPISEHNRLYWYRQTLGQGPEFLTYFQNEAQLEKSRLLSDRFSAERPKGSFSTLEIQRTEQGDSAMYLCASSFGGARTDTQYFGPGTRLTVL.

The gene calls are TRBV18 and TRBJ2-7; 10 bases are shared with TRBD1. The ends lost 1 base at V and 0 bases at J; junction bases unmatched: 3. Germline V gene sequence: CDR1 KGHSH, CDR2 LQKENI. The CDR3 is made up of 16 amino acids. This CDR3 is CASSPLGTGDSYEQYF. The CDR3 DNA reads as TGTGCCAGCTCACCACTCGGGACAGGGGACTCCTACGAGCAGTACTTC.

The rearrangement uses TRBV2 and TRBJ2-3; D is perhaps TRBD1 (5 bases). V lost 3 bases and J 6 bases, leaving 13 bases between the germline ends. This CDR3 is 14 amino acids long. Germline V gene data show CDR1 as SNHLY and CDR2 as FYNNEI. CDR3 amino acids: CASSDHQGADTQYF. The CDR3 DNA is TGTGCCAGCAGTGATCATCAGGGCGCCGATACGCAGTATTTT. Combining the CDR3 with reference TRBV2 and TRBJ2-3 gives the whole variable domain EPEVTQTPSHQVTQMGQEVILRCVPISNHLYFYWYRQILGQKVEFLVSFYNNEISEKSEIFDDQFSVERPDGSNFTLKIRSTKLEDSAMYFCASSDHQGADTQYFGPGTRLTVL.

About this clone: A junction boundary mismatches the germline segment, possibly from a read error. The CDR3 protein is CASSPGEGFTPVRYF. The CDR3 coding sequence is TGTGCCAGCTCACCGGGAGAGGGATTTACCCCCGTGCGTTACTTT. The chain links TRBV18 to TRBJ1-6; D remains ambiguous. CDR1 is KGHSH and CDR2 is LQKENI in the germline V gene. CDR3 length equals 15 residues.

The chain uses TRBV7-9 and TRBJ2-5, with D uncertain. The CDR3 is made up of 13 amino acids. Trimming pared 3 bases from V and 5 bases from J, leaving 10 bases between. Germline assignment: CDR1 SEHNR and CDR2 FQNEAQ (reference sequence). In DNA, the CDR3 is TGTGCCAGCAGCTTGCCGCCTCTGGAGACCCAGTACTTC. The encoded protein is CASSLPPLETQYF.

This clone was recorded a few times. The rearrangement joins TRBV6-5 to TRBJ1-1; the match to TRBD1 covers 10 bases. This CDR3 contains 15 residues. The junction had 6 bases not matched to a gene; V was cut back by 4 bases and J by 4 bases. CDR1 is MNHEY, CDR2 SVGAGI, per germline. CDR3 in DNA: TGTGCCAGCAGTTCGGCCGGGACAGGGGTCACTGAAGCTTTCTTT. This codes for CASSSAGTGVTEAFF.

The rearrangement joins TRBV29-1 to TRBJ1-1; possibly TRBD1 for D (5 bases). Germline CDR1 and CDR2: SQVTM and ANQGSEA. The CDR3 totals 11 residues. Trimming removed 7 bases at V and 9 bases at J, with 15 bases between. As DNA, the CDR3 is TGCAGCGCCCCCCGGGGGGATAAAGCTTTCTTT. Protein sequence: CSAPRGDKAFF.

The gene calls are TRBV4-2 and TRBJ1-2; the match to TRBD1 covers 7 bases. Germline V CDR1 and CDR2: LGHNA, YNFKEQ. This CDR3 has 15 amino acids. Trimming took 1 base from V and 10 from J; bases not matched to a gene: 12. The CDR3 coding sequence is TGTGCCAGCAGCCAAGGGGGGAGGGGGCCCCCCTCCTACACCTTC. This gives the protein CASSQGGRGPPSYTF.

This clone has more than one count but fewer than ten. This rearrangement joins TRBV2 to TRBJ1-1, with D possibly matching TRBD1 (5 bases). This CDR3 has 14 amino acids. CDR1 SNHLY and CDR2 FYNNEI come from the germline V gene. V shed 5 bases and J shed 4 bases, with 14 bases lying between them. CDR3 sequence: CASSPQVFSTEAFF. The CDR3 coding sequence is TGTGCCAGCAGTCCACAGGTTTTTAGCACTGAAGCTTTCTTT.

The chain uses TRBV9 and TRBJ1-1, with D maybe TRBD1 (6 bases). This CDR3 is 14 amino acids long. Germline CDR1 SGDLS, CDR2 YYNGEE. The ends were cut back, 4 bases at V and 5 bases at J, with 15 bases in the middle. As DNA, the CDR3 is TGTGCCAGCAGCCCAGGGTGGGGGCTGACTGAAGCTTTCTTT. It specifies CASSPGWGLTEAFF.

The gene calls are TRBV6-5 and TRBJ1-2, with D possibly being TRBD1 (6 bases). The CDR3 has 14 residues. Per the germline V gene, CDR1 is MNHEY and CDR2 is SVGAGI. The ends were cut back, 7 bases at V and 2 bases at J, with 14 bases in the middle. CDR3 bases: TGTGCCAGCAATGGCCCGGGACAAAACTATGGCTACACCTTC. Amino acids: CASNGPGQNYGYTF.